The text below deals with one T cell receptor (beta chain). These data are taken from a study of blood T cell repertoires in COVID-19. Trimming removed 3 bases from V and 2 bases from J, with 11 bases in between. CDR1 is KGHSH and CDR2 is LQKENI in the germline V gene. This CDR3 has 14 residues. Some clones are missing from TCRdb's copy, which holds only in-frame ones; the method was immunoSEQ multiplex PCR. The data contain some 52,000 clones, 80% to 90% of them singletons. Material: peripheral blood. This sequence was found in a man aged 55 to 70 with active COVID-19. The chain joins TRBV18 to TRBJ2-7, with D perhaps matching TRBD1 (6 bases). The CDR3 loop reads CASSPMTGPYEQYF. The CDR3, as DNA: TGTGCCAGCTCACCCATGACAGGTCCCTACGAGCAGTACTTC.